A selection of T cell receptor beta chains follows, all from one sample in a study of cytomegalovirus exposure and HLA in healthy donors. Data came from immunoSEQ multiplex PCR; TCRdb stores just in-frame clones and leaves some out. The table shows approximately 160,000 clones, with around 68% occurring only once. The sample was PBMCs. The receptors were sampled from a woman aged 40 to 50 in good health and CMV-seropositive. CDR3s include the opening cysteine and the closing phenylalanine or tryptophan. A D gene is named only where the DNA matches it firmly. Clone sizes are given selectively: once, few, many, or a class where the clone is expanded.

size	V	D	J	CDR3	DNA
-	TRBV29-1	TRBD1	TRBJ2-1	CSTTTTGGGDYNEQFF	TGCAGCACCACGACCACAGGGGGAGGCGACTACAATGAGCAGTTCTTC
-	TRBV7-9	-	TRBJ1-6	CASSQQTALDSPLHF	TGTGCCAGCAGCCAACAGACAGCCCTGGATTCACCCCTCCACTTT
-	TRBV7-2	-	TRBJ2-7	CASSGRGRHYEQYF	TGTGCCAGCAGCGGCAGGGGTCGGCACTACGAGCAGTACTTC
-	TRBV7-2	TRBD2	TRBJ2-5	CASSWDRGGQETQYF	TGTGCCAGCAGCTGGGATCGGGGGGGCCAAGAGACCCAGTACTTC
-	TRBV7-9	-	TRBJ2-7	CASSSRETSSYEQYF	TGTGCCAGCAGCTCCCGGGAGACTAGCTCCTACGAGCAGTACTTC
few	TRBV7-3	TRBD2	TRBJ2-1	CASSLTYRGLAGLDEQFF	TGTGCCAGCAGCTTAACCTACCGTGGGCTAGCGGGATTGGATGAGCAGTTCTTC
-	TRBV5-6	-	TRBJ2-7	CASKTNGDEQYF	TGTGCCAGCAAAACAAACGGGGACGAGCAGTACTTC
few	TRBV29-1	TRBD1	TRBJ2-1	CSARGMWRPNEQFF	TGCAGCGCCAGGGGGATGTGGCGCCCCAATGAGCAGTTCTTC
-	TRBV7-6	TRBD1	TRBJ2-5	CASSPGTGGPIQETQYF	TGTGCCAGCAGCCCCGGGACAGGGGGCCCGATTCAAGAGACCCAGTACTTC
few	TRBV7-8	-	TRBJ2-3	CASSIRDSGLADTQYF	TGTGCCAGCAGCATCCGGGACTCAGGGTTGGCAGATACGCAGTATTTT
-	TRBV19	-	TRBJ1-1	CASRGGVNTEAFF	TGTGCCAGTCGAGGAGGGGTGAACACTGAAGCTTTCTTT
-	TRBV4-3	-	TRBJ1-4	CASSQTTGYSNEKLFF	TGCGCCAGCAGCCAAACTACAGGGTATTCTAATGAAAAACTGTTTTTT
-	TRBV10-3	-	TRBJ1-4	CAISDVGREKLFF	TGTGCCATCAGCGACGTGGGGAGGGAAAAACTGTTTTTT
-	TRBV7-9	TRBD2	TRBJ2-3	CASSPQGGRADTQYF	TGTGCCAGCAGCCCCCAAGGAGGGAGGGCCGATACGCAGTATTTT
-	TRBV7-3	-	TRBJ1-5	CAPCGQGSQPQHF	TGTGCTCCGTGCGGGCAGGGGAGTCAGCCCCAGCATTTT
few	TRBV7-2	-	TRBJ1-1	CASSLEATGNTEAFF	TGTGCCAGCAGCTTAGAGGCTACAGGGAACACTGAAGCTTTCTTT
-	TRBV6-5	-	TRBJ2-7	CASSYSRDTSYEQYF	TGTGCCAGCAGTTACTCGAGGGACACCTCCTACGAGCAGTACTTC
few	TRBV19	-	TRBJ2-7	CASSPPGVPSYEQYF	TGTGCCAGTTCTCCGCCGGGGGTCCCCTCCTACGAGCAGTACTTC
few	TRBV6-5	-	TRBJ2-2	CATQQGLAGELFF	TGTGCCACCCAACAGGGCCTCGCCGGGGAGCTGTTTTTT
-	TRBV18	TRBD2	TRBJ2-7	CASSPPSGSMYEQYF	TGTGCCAGCTCACCCCCCAGCGGGAGTATGTACGAGCAGTACTTC
-	TRBV6-5	-	TRBJ1-1	CASSYSTVNTEAFF	TGTGCCAGCAGTTACTCAACGGTGAACACTGAAGCTTTCTTT
-	TRBV13	-	TRBJ2-2	CASSLGRMNTGELFF	TGTGCCAGCAGCTTGGGCAGGATGAACACCGGGGAGCTGTTTTTT
few	TRBV5-1	-	TRBJ1-4	CASSEPGRGNEKLFF	TGCGCCAGCAGCGAACCGGGCAGGGGTAATGAAAAACTGTTTTTT